These 18 T cell receptor beta chains share one sample of origin, sequenced in a study of blood T cell repertoires in COVID-19. Measured with immunoSEQ multiplex PCR; TCRdb has only the in-frame clones, and not every one. The repertoire consists of 130,000 to 150,000 clones, with around 87% occurring once and the leading ten covering less than 45%. Input material: peripheral blood. All receptors come from a man in his forties or fifties who had recovered from COVID-19.

The J gene is TRBJ1-2, the V gene TRBV7-2; no clear D. The V end was cut by 5 bases, the J end by 8 bases, with 15 bases between. CDR1 and CDR2 from the germline V gene are SGHTA and FQGNSA. CDR3 length equals 13 residues. CDR3 region: CASSPTTPGGYTF. CDR3 nucleotide sequence: TGTGCCAGCAGCCCCACCACCCCGGGGGGCTACACCTTC.

This chain links TRBV19 with TRBJ2-3; 13 nucleotides agree with TRBD2. J lost 1 base, V lost 5 bases, and 3 bases had no gene match. The length of the CDR3 is 16 residues. From germline, CDR1 is LNHDA and CDR2 SQIVND (reference sequence). The CDR3 bases are TGTGCCAGTAGTCCCGGGACTAGCGGGGGCACAGATACGCAGTATTTT. Translating it yields CASSPGTSGGTDTQYF.

V is TRBV19 and J is TRBJ2-1; maybe TRBD1 (5 bases). This CDR3 has 12 residues. Trimming took off 6 bases at V and 4 bases at J, with 7 bases between the two ends. Germline loops: CDR1 LNHDA, CDR2 SQIVND (reference sequence). The CDR3 loop is CASRRQYNEQFF. CDR3 bases: TGTGCCAGTAGAAGACAGTACAATGAGCAGTTCTTC.

The chain combines TRBV5-1 with TRBJ1-2, with TRBD1 as a possible D gene (5 bases). The CDR3 totals 14 residues. Trimming stripped 0 bases from V and 2 bases from J, with 8 bases between. CDR1 SGHRS and CDR2 YFSETQ come from the germline V gene. This CDR3 reads CASSLAAGNYGYTF. The CDR3 DNA is TGCGCCAGCAGCTTGGCAGCAGGGAACTATGGCTACACCTTC.

The CDR3 region is CASSPTGARNSPLHF. Written as DNA, the CDR3 is TGTGCCAGCAGTCCCACAGGGGCGCGGAATTCACCCCTCCACTTT. The chain has TRBV6-2 or TRBV6-3 and TRBJ1-6, with 7 bases that match TRBD1. Germline CDR1 MNHEY, CDR2 SVGEGT. The CDR3 sequence is 15 residues long. Trimming cost V 5 bases and J 7 bases; bases outside gene matches: 8.

The chain employs TRBV9 and TRBJ2-7, with TRBD2 matching over 10 bases. V trimming: 0 bases; J trimming: 6 bases; junction bases outside the gene matches: 6. From germline, CDR1 is SGDLS and CDR2 YYNGEE. The CDR3 extends over 15 amino acids. CDR3 amino acids: CASSVDQRGGAEQYF. The CDR3 DNA sequence: TGTGCCAGCAGCGTAGATCAGCGGGGGGGCGCCGAGCAGTACTTC.

The chain has TRBV19 and TRBJ1-4; 11 bases agree with TRBD1. This CDR3 is 17 amino acids long. V shed 1 base and J 2 bases; nucleotides not matched to a gene: 3. Germline CDR1 reads LNHDA; CDR2 reads SQIVND (reference sequence). Written as DNA, the CDR3 is TGTGCCAGTAGTATAGCGGACAGGGGGCTGACTAATGAAAAACTGTTTTTT. Translation: CASSIADRGLTNEKLFF.

The CDR3 reads CASSEGATQTYEQYF. The CDR3 DNA reads as TGTGCCAGCAGTGAAGGGGCAACCCAAACCTACGAGCAGTACTTC. This chain uses TRBV2 with TRBJ2-7; D is undetermined. The germline V and J ends were trimmed by 1 base and 2 bases, with 12 bases remaining between them. The CDR3 is 15 amino acids. Germline V gene lookup returns CDR1 SNHLY and CDR2 FYNNEI.

The chain combines TRBV3-1 (or the pseudogene TRBV3-2) with TRBJ2-7; 8 bases match TRBD2. J lost 3 bases, V lost 1 base, and 5 bases had no gene match. CDR1 and CDR2 from the germline V gene are LGHDT and YNNKEL (reference sequence). The CDR3 totals 15 residues. The CDR3 is CASSQAGGGGYEQYF. The CDR3 coding sequence is TGTGCCAGCAGCCAAGCGGGGGGGGGAGGCTACGAGCAGTACTTC.

The genes are TRBV9 and TRBJ1-5; TRBD1 is a possible D gene (5 bases). V was trimmed by 4 bases and J by 1 base, leaving 15 bases between them. The CDR3 has 16 residues. Germline V gives CDR1 SGDLS, CDR2 YYNGEE. The CDR3 reads CASSLGQGLSNQPQHF. The CDR3 coding sequence is TGTGCCAGCAGCCTCGGGCAGGGACTAAGCAATCAGCCCCAGCATTTT.

The gene calls are TRBV9 and TRBJ1-1; no reliable D call. The CDR3 is 15 residues long. Germline assignment: CDR1 SGDLS and CDR2 YYNGEE. Deletions cut 5 bases from V and 1 base from J, with 15 bases between. CDR3 residues: CASSRNPATNTEAFF. CDR3 nucleotides: TGTGCCAGCAGTCGTAATCCAGCGACGAACACTGAAGCTTTCTTT.

This clone was picked up one time. This chain links TRBV6-6 with TRBJ2-3, with D tentatively TRBD2 (6 bases). V was pared by 5 bases and J by 2 bases, with 29 bases between. The length of the CDR3 is 20 residues. Per germline, CDR1 MNHNY and CDR2 SVGAGI (reference sequence). CDR3 sequence: CASSPHPGRIRVGLTDTQYF. The CDR3 nucleotides read TGTGCCAGCAGTCCCCACCCGGGACGCATCAGGGTGGGACTCACAGATACGCAGTATTTT.

The CDR3 sequence: CASSTPDRGRETQYF. For the CDR3, the DNA is TGCGCCAGCAGTACGCCGGACAGGGGAAGGGAGACCCAGTACTTC. This chain joins TRBV10-2 and TRBJ2-5; 9 bases are shared with TRBD1. There are 15 residues in the CDR3. Trimming took 5 bases from V and 5 from J; bases not matched to a gene: 9. Germline-derived CDR1 and CDR2 are WSHSY and SAAADI.

This rearrangement joins TRBV19 to TRBJ2-1; a weak D match, TRBD2 (5 bases). This CDR3 has 11 amino acids. Germline assignment: CDR1 LNHDA and CDR2 SQIVND (reference sequence). V lost 4 bases and J 13 bases, leaving 11 bases between the germline ends. Written as DNA, the CDR3 is TGTGCCAGTAGTACGTCGGGATACCAGTTCTTC. Amino acid sequence: CASSTSGYQFF.

The rearrangement joins TRBV12-3 or TRBV12-4 to TRBJ1-5; D not resolved. V lost 3 bases to trimming and J lost 6 bases, with 9 bases between them. The CDR3 has 13 residues. The chain's CDR3 is CASSFWGVQPQHF. Written as DNA, the CDR3 is TGTGCCAGCAGTTTTTGGGGAGTTCAGCCCCAGCATTTT.

This rearrangement joins TRBV6-1 to TRBJ2-3; 9 nucleotides line up with TRBD2. The CDR3 runs to 15 residues. V was clipped by 1 base and J by 4 bases; unmatched bases: 3. Per germline, CDR1 MNHNS and CDR2 SASEGT. Here the CDR3 DNA reads TGTGCCAGCAGTGAAGAGCGGGGGGCCGCAGATACGCAGTATTTT. Its translation is CASSEERGAADTQYF.

The rearrangement uses TRBV6-5 and TRBJ1-5; perhaps TRBD1 as D (6 bases). V lost 8 bases to trimming and J lost 2 bases, with 16 bases between them. The V gene's germline CDR1 is MNHEY and CDR2 SVGAGI. The CDR3 runs 15 residues. This chain's CDR3 is CASFLQGGGNQPQHF. CDR3 coding DNA: TGTGCCAGCTTTCTACAGGGTGGGGGCAATCAGCCCCAGCATTTT.

The genes are TRBV7-9 and TRBJ1-2; TRBD1 matches 8 bases. This CDR3 region has 15 residues. V lost 4 bases, J lost 7 bases, and 11 bases stayed unmatched. In germline, CDR1 is SEHNR, CDR2 FQNEAQ (reference sequence). This CDR3 is CASSSTLQGALGYTF. The CDR3 DNA reads TGTGCCAGCAGCTCGACTCTTCAGGGGGCCCTTGGCTACACCTTC.